There are a few counts of the clone carrying this T cell receptor (beta chain). The antigen remains undetermined. Each CDR3 protein gets one entry after TCRdb re-called the 5' RACE reads with MiXCR. Here the sample spans roughly 310,000 distinct CDR3 sequences, approximately 16% being singletons. The data are from a study of T-cell memory formation after mild COVID-19. Study-wide results and limits: Prior to infection, memory already included some responding clones, suggesting cross-reactive memory joined. The SARS-CoV-2 specificity of second-wave clones reaching peak at day 37 remained unverified.

CDR1 is KGHSH and CDR2 is LQKENI in the germline V gene. Trimming left V 4 bases short and J 0 bases short, with 7 bases between. There are 15 residues in the CDR3. Sequencing input: PBMCs or a T cell subset sorted from them (not recorded which). The chain joins TRBV18 to TRBJ2-6; no reliable D call. This receptor was obtained from a man in his late teens or twenties who had mild COVID-19 (a few samples of this study predate the infection). Cell type and time point are not known. This CDR3 reads CASSLQSSGANVLTF. The CDR3 DNA reads TGTGCCAGCTCACTTCAGAGCTCTGGGGCCAACGTCCTGACTTTC.